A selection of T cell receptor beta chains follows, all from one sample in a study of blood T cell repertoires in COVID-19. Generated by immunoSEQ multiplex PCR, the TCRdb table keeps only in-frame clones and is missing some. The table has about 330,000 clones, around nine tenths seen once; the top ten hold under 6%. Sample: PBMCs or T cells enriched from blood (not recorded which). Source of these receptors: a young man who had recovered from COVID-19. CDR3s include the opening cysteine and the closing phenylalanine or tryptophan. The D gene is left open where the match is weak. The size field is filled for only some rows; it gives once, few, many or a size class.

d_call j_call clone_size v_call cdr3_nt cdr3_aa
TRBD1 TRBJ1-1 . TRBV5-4 TGTGCCAGCAGCTTCAGGGGGACGAACACTGAAGCTTTCTTT CASSFRGTNTEAFF
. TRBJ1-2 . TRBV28 TGTGCCAGCAGTCCCCCGAGCCCCCTATCCTATGGCTACACCTTC CASSPPSPLSYGYTF
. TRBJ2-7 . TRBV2 TGTGCCAGCAGTGAAGGACAGTCTGGGCACCTCCGCTACGAGCAGTACTTC CASSEGQSGHLRYEQYF
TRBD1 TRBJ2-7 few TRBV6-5 TGTGCCAGCAGTTGGACAGGGGAAAGCTACGAGCAGTACTTC CASSWTGESYEQYF
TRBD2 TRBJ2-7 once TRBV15 TGTGCCACCAGCAGTCGGGGGGGACAATCCTACGAGCAGTACTTC CATSSRGGQSYEQYF
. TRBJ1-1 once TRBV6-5 TGTGCCAGCAGTTACTCCAGAGGGGGGAACACTGAAGCTTTCTTT CASSYSRGGNTEAFF
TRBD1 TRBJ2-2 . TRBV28 TGTGCCAGCAGCCGACAGGGGGTCACCGGGGAGCTGTTTTTT CASSRQGVTGELFF
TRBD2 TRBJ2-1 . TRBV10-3 TGTGCCATCAGTGGCCCGGGGGCGGGGGGCCTCAATGAGCAGTTCTTC CAISGPGAGGLNEQFF
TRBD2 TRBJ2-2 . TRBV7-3 TGTGCCAGCAGCTTGTCCGGGACTACATACACCGGGGAGCTGTTTTTT CASSLSGTTYTGELFF
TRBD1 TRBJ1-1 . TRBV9 TGTGCCAGCAGCGTAGAGACAGGGTCGGGCACTGAAGCTTTCTTT CASSVETGSGTEAFF
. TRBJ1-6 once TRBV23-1 TGCGCCAGCAGTCAATTCGAGGAGGGTAGGAATCATAATTCACCCCTCCACTTT CASSQFEEGRNHNSPLHF
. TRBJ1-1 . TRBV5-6 TGTGCCAGCAGCGCGGGACCTGAAGCTTTCTTT CASSAGPEAFF
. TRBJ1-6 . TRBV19 TGTGCCAGTAGTATCTGGACAGACAGCTCCTATAATTCACCCCTCCACTTT CASSIWTDSSYNSPLHF